Listed below are T cell receptor beta chains from one sample, sequenced in a study of cytomegalovirus exposure and HLA in healthy donors. Measured with immunoSEQ multiplex PCR; TCRdb has only the in-frame clones, and not every one. The table has over 200,000 clones, about 80% seen once. Sequencing used PBMCs. These receptors all come from a woman aged 40 to 50 in good health and CMV-seropositive. CDR3s include the opening cysteine and the closing phenylalanine or tryptophan. The D gene is left open where the match is weak. Not every row has a clone size; where given, it reads once, few, many or a size class.

d_call j_call v_call clone_size cdr3_aa cdr3_nt
TRBD1 TRBJ2-7 TRBV18 . CASSPSIVGQGSKYEQYF TGTGCCAGCTCACCATCCATCGTTGGACAGGGAAGCAAATACGAGCAGTACTTC
TRBD2 TRBJ2-7 TRBV4-1 . CASSHGTSGIYEQYF TGCGCCAGCAGCCACGGGACTAGCGGGATCTACGAGCAGTACTTC
. TRBJ1-1 TRBV30 once CAWSLGVAYTEAFF TGTGCCTGGAGTCTTGGGGTAGCGTACACTGAAGCTTTCTTT
. TRBJ1-3 TRBV7-9 . CSSSPYSEPETTGNTIYF TGTTCCAGCAGCCCCTACTCTGAGCCCGAAACGACTGGAAACACCATATATTTT
. TRBJ1-4 TRBV7-9 . CASSSGNTNEKLFF TGTGCCAGCAGCTCAGGGAATACTAATGAAAAACTGTTTTTT
. TRBJ2-1 TRBV7-3 once CTSSPRGGTYNEQFF TGTACCAGCAGCCCGAGGGGGGGAACGTACAATGAGCAGTTCTTC
. TRBJ1-1 TRBV19 . CASSVTGNGNTEAFF TGTGCCAGTAGTGTCACAGGGAATGGGAACACTGAAGCTTTCTTT
TRBD1 TRBJ2-3 TRBV11-3 . CASSARRTGSGDTQYF TGTGCCAGCAGCGCCCGTCGGACAGGCTCTGGGGATACGCAGTATTTT
. TRBJ2-1 TRBV4-3 . CASSQDTTGIRGKQFF TGCGCCAGCAGCCAAGATACCACCGGTATTAGGGGGAAGCAGTTCTTC
. TRBJ2-7 TRBV28 once CASSLESLSRPTYF TGTGCCAGCAGTTTAGAGTCGTTGTCGAGGCCAACGTACTTC
TRBD1 TRBJ1-5 TRBV19 few CASRGPGQGNTLIYSNQPQHF TGTGCCAGTAGGGGCCCGGGACAGGGGAATACATTGATTTATAGCAATCAGCCCCAGCATTTT
. TRBJ1-1 TRBV7-2 . CASSLYSNTEAFF TGTGCCAGCAGCTTATACTCGAACACTGAAGCTTTCTTT
TRBD1 TRBJ1-6 TRBV2 . CASRWGQNNSPLHF TGTGCCAGCAGGTGGGGACAGAATAATTCACCCCTCCACTTT
TRBD2 TRBJ2-1 TRBV6-1 once CASSEKSSGGRLGEQFF TGTGCCAGCAGTGAAAAAAGTAGCGGGGGCCGCCTCGGTGAGCAGTTCTTC
TRBD2 TRBJ2-3 TRBV5-4 once CASSRGGGADTQYF TGTGCCAGCAGCCGGGGCGGGGGGGCAGATACGCAGTATTTT
TRBD1 TRBJ2-7 TRBV6-4 . CASSDGGQGDHKAYEQYF TGTGCCAGCTCCGATGGGGGACAGGGTGATCATAAGGCTTACGAGCAGTACTTC
TRBD1 TRBJ1-2 TRBV19 . CASSIGGWTGRDGYTF TGTGCCAGTAGTATAGGAGGATGGACAGGGCGGGATGGCTACACCTTC
. TRBJ2-7 TRBV13 . CASSLAGLGGTYEQYF TGTGCCAGCAGCTTAGCGGGGTTGGGCGGAACCTACGAGCAGTACTTC
TRBD2 TRBJ2-2 TRBV7-6 . CASSALAAENTGELFF TGTGCCAGCAGCGCCCTAGCGGCGGAAAACACCGGGGAGCTGTTTTTT
. TRBJ2-5 TRBV4-1 few CAVGGFQETQYF TGCGCCGTCGGGGGATTTCAAGAGACCCAGTACTTC
. TRBJ2-2 TRBV5-1 . CASSFEGVDTGELFF TGCGCCAGCAGCTTCGAGGGCGTCGACACCGGGGAGCTGTTTTTT
. TRBJ1-2 TRBV30 . CAWSGTGYGYTF TGTGCCTGGAGTGGTACCGGCTATGGCTACACCTTC
. TRBJ2-7 TRBV5-4 . CASSLEAAYEQYF TGTGCCAGCAGCTTGGAAGCTGCCTACGAGCAGTACTTC
TRBD1 TRBJ2-2 TRBV2 . CASSLRTGGELFF TGTGCCAGCAGCCTTCGGACAGGCGGGGAGCTGTTTTTT
. TRBJ2-2 TRBV6-5 few CASRGPSNTGELFF TGTGCCAGCAGGGGCCCATCGAACACCGGGGAGCTGTTTTTT
. TRBJ1-1 TRBV6-1 once CASILQGGTEAFF TGTGCCAGCATTTTGCAGGGAGGGACTGAAGCTTTCTTT
. TRBJ2-1 TRBV9 few CASSVAVSYNEQFF TGTGCCAGCAGCGTAGCGGTTTCCTACAATGAGCAGTTCTTC
TRBD1 TRBJ1-1 TRBV9 . CASSGGRGQGAAAFF TGTGCCAGCAGCGGCGGGAGGGGGCAGGGGGCGGCAGCTTTCTTT
. TRBJ2-2 TRBV19 . CASSDWDTGELFF TGTGCCAGTAGTGACTGGGACACCGGGGAGCTGTTTTTT
. TRBJ1-4 TRBV6-1 . CASSELADPYEKLFF TGTGCCAGCAGTGAATTGGCAGATCCCTATGAAAAACTGTTTTTT
. TRBJ1-2 TRBV7-6 once CASTPGMSYGYTF TGTGCCAGCACCCCCGGGATGAGCTATGGCTACACCTTC
. TRBJ2-7 TRBV30 . CAWNEGKYYEQYF TGTGCCTGGAACGAGGGCAAATACTACGAGCAGTACTTC
TRBD1 TRBJ2-1 TRBV14 . CASSVFQGTVYNEQFF TGTGCCAGCAGCGTATTTCAGGGGACAGTCTACAATGAGCAGTTCTTC
. TRBJ2-2 TRBV7-3 once CASSLTHRDSLTGELFF TGTGCCAGCAGCTTAACCCACCGGGACTCATTAACCGGGGAGCTGTTTTTT
. TRBJ2-5 TRBV9 . CASSVGQETQYF TGTGCCAGCAGCGTAGGTCAGGAGACCCAGTACTTC
TRBD2 TRBJ2-2 TRBV4-1 . CASDPGLAGTGELFF TGCGCCAGCGATCCAGGACTAGCGGGCACCGGGGAGCTGTTTTTT
TRBD1 TRBJ1-4 TRBV30 . CAWSISYGPGQGDEKLFF TGTGCCTGGAGTATTTCATATGGGCCAGGACAGGGGGATGAAAAACTGTTTTTT
. TRBJ2-5 TRBV7-7 once CASSLGPQETQYF TGTGCCAGCAGCTTAGGTCCTCAAGAGACCCAGTACTTC
. TRBJ1-1 TRBV12-5 . CASGLRTLRAGLNTEAFF TGTGCTAGTGGTTTGCGAACCCTCAGGGCAGGTTTGAACACTGAAGCTTTCTTT
TRBD2 TRBJ2-1 TRBV29-1 . CSVDAGGGLADSYNEQFF TGCAGCGTTGACGCGGGGGGGGGATTAGCGGACTCCTACAATGAGCAGTTCTTC
TRBD2 TRBJ2-1 TRBV9 . CASSGTPTSGYFNEQFF TGTGCCAGCAGCGGAACCCCGACTAGCGGGTATTTTAATGAGCAGTTCTTC
TRBD1 TRBJ1-2 TRBV6-5 few CASRSGTGDRYTF TGTGCCAGCAGGAGCGGGACAGGGGATCGCTACACCTTC
TRBD2 TRBJ2-3 TRBV7-2 . CASSLRGRAGVGADTQYF TGTGCCAGCAGCTTACGGGGGAGGGCGGGGGTCGGGGCAGATACGCAGTATTTT
TRBD2 TRBJ2-2 TRBV2 . CASSSNSGVPTGELFF TGTGCCAGCAGTTCGAATAGCGGGGTACCCACCGGGGAGCTGTTTTTT
. TRBJ1-6 TRBV30 few CAWSPGPNSPLHF TGTGCCTGGAGCCCGGGTCCTAATTCACCCCTCCACTTT
. TRBJ2-7 TRBV9 . CASSVQGNSYEQYF TGTGCCAGCAGCGTCCAGGGTAACTCCTACGAGCAGTACTTC
TRBD2 TRBJ2-1 TRBV19 . CASSNLAGASYNEQFF TGTGCCAGTAGTAATCTAGCGGGAGCCTCCTACAATGAGCAGTTCTTC
. TRBJ2-3 TRBV19 . CASSMLITSTDTQYF TGTGCCAGTAGTATGTTGATAACTAGCACAGATACGCAGTATTTT
. TRBJ2-7 TRBV9 . CASSVAFPGHYEQYF TGTGCCAGCAGCGTAGCTTTTCCAGGGCACTACGAGCAGTACTTC
TRBD1 TRBJ2-7 TRBV27 . CASSSVWTGEFRQYF TGTGCCAGCAGTTCCGTTTGGACAGGGGAGTTTAGGCAGTACTTC
. TRBJ2-1 TRBV7-8 . CASTTLAGFYNEQFF TGTGCCAGCACAACATTGGCGGGATTCTACAATGAGCAGTTCTTC
. TRBJ1-6 TRBV4-3 . CASRQTADRANSPLHF TGCGCCAGCAGACAGACCGCCGACAGAGCTAATTCACCCCTCCACTTT